The source of this T cell receptor (beta chain) is a study of blood T cell repertoires in COVID-19. Turning to the study itself: Samples taken during acute and convalescent COVID-19 were collected in the United States, Italy and Spain.

Authors' processing steps: Scientists estimated how many nucleated cells there were by amplifying reference gene primers. Using immunoSEQ multiplex PCR, the repertoire was profiled, and TCRdb retains in-frame clones only, with some absent. V, J and clone size reflect that table, while D and trimming were determined from the DNA. In the table there are roughly 430,000 clones, more than 70% of which are singletons. This clone was counted a single time. This TCR derives from a woman between 18 and 29 years old who had been exposed to COVID-19. Material: PBMCs or T cells enriched from blood (not recorded which).

CDR3 in DNA: TGCGCCAGCAGTTCTAGCGGGCCTTACAATGAGCAGTTCTTC. It encodes CASSSSGPYNEQFF. The V and J genes are TRBV10-1 and TRBJ2-1, with TRBD2 identical over 8 bases. V was pared by 5 bases and J by 4 bases, with 4 bases of the junction left unmatched. CDR1 is WNHNN and CDR2 is SYGVQD in the germline V gene (reference sequence). The CDR3 runs 14 residues.